This T cell receptor beta chain was sequenced during a study of blood T cell repertoires in COVID-19. Whole-study context: Sources were T cells, B-cell-depleted T cells, or PBMCs; the material itself was cDNA or gDNA.

V was pared by 10 bases and J by 1 base, with 10 bases between. Germline values: CDR1 KGHDR, CDR2 SFDVKD. There are 13 residues in the CDR3. Libraries were prepared by immunoSEQ multiplex PCR; TCRdb keeps only in-frame clonotypes and omits some of them. The table has 200,000 to 300,000 clones, about four fifths seen once. The material sequenced was peripheral blood. The rearrangement links TRBV24-1 to TRBJ1-5; D call uncertain. The receptor's source is a woman in her 70s with acute or convalescent COVID-19. The CDR3 region has the DNA TGTGCCACTAGTCCCGGGAGCAATCAGCCCCAGCATTTT. Translated: CATSPGSNQPQHF.